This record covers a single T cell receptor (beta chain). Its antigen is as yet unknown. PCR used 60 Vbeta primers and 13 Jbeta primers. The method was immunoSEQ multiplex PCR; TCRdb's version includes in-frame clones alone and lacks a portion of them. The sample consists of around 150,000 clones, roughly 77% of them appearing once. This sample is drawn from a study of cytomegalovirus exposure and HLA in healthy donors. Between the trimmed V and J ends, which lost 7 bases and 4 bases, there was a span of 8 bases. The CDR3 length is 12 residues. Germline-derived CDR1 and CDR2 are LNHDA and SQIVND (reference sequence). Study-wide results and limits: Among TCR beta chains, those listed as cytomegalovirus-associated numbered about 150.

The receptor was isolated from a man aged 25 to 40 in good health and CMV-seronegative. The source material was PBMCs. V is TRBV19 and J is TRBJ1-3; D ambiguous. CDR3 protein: CASTARGNTIYF. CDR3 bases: TGTGCCAGTACCGCGAGGGGAAACACCATATATTTT.